This T cell receptor (beta chain) is drawn from a study of blood T cell repertoires in COVID-19. On the study more broadly: Donors in the United States, Italy and Spain gave samples during acute or convalescent COVID-19. PBMCs, B-cell-depleted T cells, or T cells provided the cDNA or gDNA that made up the material.

V dropped 4 bases and J dropped 5 bases, with 25 bases sitting between them. CDR1 is SGHRS and CDR2 is YFSETQ in the germline V gene. This CDR3 is built from 17 residues. The authors' processing: The authors estimated nucleated cell counts from reference gene primer amplification. The assay was immunoSEQ multiplex PCR, and TCRdb's table has in-frame clones only and misses some. V, J and clone size derive from that table, while D and trimming were established from the DNA sequence. The repertoire holds more than 95,000 clones, over 75% seen once, with 6% in the top ten. The sequence derives from a human donor in a cohort sampled during active COVID-19. Sequencing used peripheral blood. This chain uses TRBV5-1 with TRBJ2-7, with D maybe TRBD1 (6 bases). The CDR3 loop reads CASSKEKVAGELNEQYF. Written as DNA, the CDR3 is TGCGCCAGCAGCAAGGAGAAGGTCGCAGGGGAATTAAACGAGCAGTACTTC.